The present T cell receptor beta chain was sequenced within a study of CD8 T cells in Susac syndrome. Findings and caveats of the study: It was acknowledged by the study that relatively few individuals were included in its TCR sequencing and HLA analysis.

Notes on this clonotype: Antigen: not known.

Germline CDR1 is SGHTA and CDR2 is FQGNSA. This CDR3 has 15 residues. V lost 4 bases and J 2 bases, leaving 12 bases between the germline ends. After extraction with the RNeasy kit, roughly 0.45 to 1 ug of the RNA was reverse transcribed using random hexamers. TCRdb re-called the immunoSEQ multiplex PCR reads through MiXCR, storing one row per CDR3 protein. The sample lists tens of thousands of distinct CDR3 sequences, around 96% occurring once. This receptor was taken from a human donor with Susac syndrome. V is TRBV7-2 and J is TRBJ1-3; D unclear. Sequencing used CD8+ T cells from PBMCs. The CDR3 spells CASSSRTNTGNTIYF. The CDR3 coding sequence is TGTGCCAGCAGCTCAAGGACGAATACTGGAAACACCATATATTTT.